This T cell receptor beta chain was obtained from a study of spatial heterogeneity in lung cancer. Looking at the study overall: Each distinct TCR and UMI combination averaged more than ten appearances in raw reads.

With 2 bases removed from V and 4 bases from J, the gap between germline ends came to 6 bases. The CDR3 has 12 residues. A unique molecular identifier was carried by every single TCR cDNA molecule. TCRdb reprocessed the 5' RACE reads with MiXCR, giving one entry per CDR3 protein. The sample consists of around 63,000 distinct CDR3 sequences, less than 10% of them appearing once. This clonotype has at least ten counts. Its antigen is not known. Broader study findings: Whereas they appeared in blood less at follow-up, ubiquitous expanded tumor TCRs appeared there more at resection.

The sample's time point: sample taken at primary tumor resection. The input material, whole RNA from tumor, nontumor lung or frozen PBMC, was sequenced unsorted. The sequence derives from a female donor with early-stage non-small cell lung cancer. Here the sequenced sample was PBMCs, taken at surgery. The chain combines TRBV12-3 or TRBV12-4 with TRBJ2-7; D is unresolved. The CDR3 is CASSLMTYEQYF. The CDR3 bases are TGTGCCAGCAGTTTAATGACATACGAGCAGTACTTC.